This T cell receptor beta chain was captured in a study of OX40 agonist ivuxolimab in advanced cancers. Background on the study: There were three patients with partial responses, one having hepatocellular carcinoma and two cutaneous melanoma.

Some clones are missing from TCRdb's copy, which holds only in-frame ones; the method was immunoSEQ multiplex PCR. Here the sample spans some 78,000 clones, around 91% being singletons. The CDR3 contains 14 residues. The junction had 9 bases not matched to a gene; V was cut back by 6 bases and J by 6 bases. Germline lookup yields CDR1 MNHNS and CDR2 SASEGT. The rearrangement links TRBV6-1 to TRBJ2-3; the match to TRBD2 covers 7 bases. This TCR derives from an adult with an advanced solid tumor such as melanoma, head and neck, liver or kidney cancer. Here the sequenced sample was CD4+ or CD8+ T cells sorted from blood, taken in a trial of the OX40 agonist ivuxolimab. The CDR3 nucleotides are TGTGCCAGCAGCGTAGCTGGGGAGGGGGATACGCAGTATTTT. This sequence encodes CASSVAGEGDTQYF.